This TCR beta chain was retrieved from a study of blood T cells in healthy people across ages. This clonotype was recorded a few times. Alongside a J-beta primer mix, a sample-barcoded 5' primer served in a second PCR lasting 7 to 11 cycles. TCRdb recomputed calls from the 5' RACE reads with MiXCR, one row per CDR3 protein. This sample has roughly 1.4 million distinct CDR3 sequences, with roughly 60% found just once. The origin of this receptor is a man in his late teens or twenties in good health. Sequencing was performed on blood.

In DNA form, the CDR3 reads TGCGCCAGCAGTGAGAGCGGCCATAACTACGAGCAGTACTTC. Residues: CASSESGHNYEQYF. The rearrangement links TRBV10-2 to TRBJ2-7, with a possible D match to TRBD2 (5 bases). V was clipped by 2 bases and J by 3 bases, with 11 bases between them. The CDR3 spans 14 residues. Per the germline V gene, CDR1 is WSHSY and CDR2 is SAAADI.